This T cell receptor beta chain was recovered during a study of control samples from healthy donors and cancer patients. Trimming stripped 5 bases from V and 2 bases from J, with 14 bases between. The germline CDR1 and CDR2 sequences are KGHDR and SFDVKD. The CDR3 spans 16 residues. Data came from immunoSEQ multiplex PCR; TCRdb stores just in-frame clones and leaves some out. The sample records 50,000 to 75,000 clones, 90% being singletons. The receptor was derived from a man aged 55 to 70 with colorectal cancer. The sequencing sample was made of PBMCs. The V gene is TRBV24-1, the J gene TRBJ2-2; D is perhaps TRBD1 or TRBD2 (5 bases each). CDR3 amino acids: CATSGPPGPNTGELFF. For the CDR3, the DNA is TGTGCCACCAGTGGTCCGCCGGGACCTAACACCGGGGAGCTGTTTTTT.